Given below is one TCR beta chain in context. This sample is drawn from a study of beta chain features in type 1 diabetes. Of the isolated RNA, all was reverse transcribed, and so the sequenced material was expressed TCRB transcripts. Sequencing was performed with immunoSEQ multiplex PCR; in TCRdb, only in-frame clones are kept and a portion is missing. The profile shows 120,000 to 150,000 clones, roughly 50% of them singletons. Germline CDR1 SGHTA, CDR2 FQGNSA. V lost 1 base, J lost 0 bases, and 6 bases lay in between. This CDR3 spans 15 amino acids. The sequenced sample was Tregs from blood. This sequence originates from a man between 18 and 29 years old in good health. V and J are TRBV7-2 and TRBJ2-2, with D unclear. CDR3 amino acids: CASSLGGANTGELFF. The CDR3 coding sequence is TGTGCCAGCAGCTTAGGCGGAGCGAACACCGGGGAGCTGTTTTTT.